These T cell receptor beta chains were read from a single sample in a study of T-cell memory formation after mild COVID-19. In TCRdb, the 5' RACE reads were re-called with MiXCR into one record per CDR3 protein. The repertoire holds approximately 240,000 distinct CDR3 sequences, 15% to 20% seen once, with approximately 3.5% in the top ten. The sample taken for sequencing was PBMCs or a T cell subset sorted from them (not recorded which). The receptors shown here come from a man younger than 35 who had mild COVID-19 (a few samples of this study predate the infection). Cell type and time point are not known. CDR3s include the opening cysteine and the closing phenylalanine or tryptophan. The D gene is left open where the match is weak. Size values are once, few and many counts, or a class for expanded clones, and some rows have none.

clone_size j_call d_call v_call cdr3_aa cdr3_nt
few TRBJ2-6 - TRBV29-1 CSVDTGANVLTF TGCAGCGTTGATACGGGGGCCAACGTCCTGACTTTC
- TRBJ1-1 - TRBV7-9 CASSPGEAGNTEAFF TGTGCCAGCAGCCCAGGGGAGGCGGGGAACACTGAAGCTTTCTTT
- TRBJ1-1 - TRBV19 CASSPGPGLRGAFF TGTGCCAGTAGTCCCGGACCCGGCCTAAGGGGAGCTTTCTTT
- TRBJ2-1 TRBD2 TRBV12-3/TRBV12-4 CASSRASGGARNEQFF TGTGCCAGCAGTAGGGCTAGCGGGGGGGCCCGGAATGAGCAGTTCTTC
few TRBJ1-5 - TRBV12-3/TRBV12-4 CASRLRGSQPQHF TGTGCCAGCAGGCTTAGGGGAAGTCAGCCCCAGCATTTT
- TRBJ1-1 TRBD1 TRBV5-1 CASSPGQGVANEAFF TGCGCCAGCAGCCCGGGACAGGGCGTTGCCAATGAAGCTTTCTTT
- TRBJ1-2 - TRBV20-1 CSARASNYGYTF TGCAGTGCTAGAGCCTCTAACTATGGCTACACCTTC
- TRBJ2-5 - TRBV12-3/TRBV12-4 CASSLLPRQETQYF TGTGCCAGCAGTTTGCTGCCACGCCAAGAGACCCAGTACTTC
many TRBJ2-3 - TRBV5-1 CASSITDTQYF TGCGCCAGCAGCATCACAGATACGCAGTATTTT
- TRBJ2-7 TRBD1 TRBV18 CASSSGTASEQYF TGTGCCAGCTCATCCGGGACAGCTAGCGAGCAGTACTTC